These 20 T cell receptor beta chains came from one sample sequenced in a study of blood T cell repertoires in COVID-19. Method: immunoSEQ multiplex PCR; TCRdb's copy keeps in-frame clones and lacks some. The repertoire holds fewer than 150,000 clones, with roughly 80% as singletons. Sequencing used peripheral blood. The receptors come from a woman older than 75 with acute or convalescent COVID-19.

This clone was observed a handful of times. The gene calls are TRBV19 and TRBJ1-6, with D unresolved. Trimming took off 4 bases at V and 10 bases at J, with 20 bases between the two ends. Germline loops: CDR1 LNHDA, CDR2 SQIVND (reference sequence). This CDR3 comprises 16 residues. CDR3 in DNA: TGTGCCAGTAGTAACCCCCGTGCGGCGGAGAGGTCACCCCTCCACTTT. Its protein product is CASSNPRAAERSPLHF.

The chain couples TRBV2 to TRBJ1-2, with D hard to call. V was clipped by 6 bases and J by 6 bases, with 14 bases between them. The germline gives CDR1 SNHLY, CDR2 FYNNEI. The CDR3 contains 13 residues. The CDR3 region has the DNA TGTGCCAGCAGGGGCAGCATTATAAATGGCTACACCTTC. It codes for CASRGSIINGYTF.

V gene TRBV27 combines with J gene TRBJ1-2; TRBD1 agrees at 8 bases. Per the germline V gene, CDR1 is MNHEY and CDR2 is SMNVEV (reference sequence). The J segment lost 4 bases and the V segment lost 6 bases, leaving 7 bases of the junction unmatched. CDR3 size: 14 residues. The CDR3 region is CASRPGQGFYGYTF. The CDR3 DNA reads as TGTGCCAGCAGGCCTGGACAGGGATTCTATGGCTACACCTTC.

The CDR3 region is CATTSGSFNEQFF. CDR3 nucleotides: TGTGCCACTACTAGCGGGAGCTTCAATGAGCAGTTCTTC. The chain carries TRBV10-3 and TRBJ2-1; 11 bases agree with TRBD2. Germline CDR1 ENHRY, CDR2 SYGVKD. This CDR3 has 13 residues. J lost 6 bases, V lost 10 bases, and 5 bases had no gene match.

The chain employs TRBV13 and TRBJ1-1, with no clear D. This CDR3 is 13 amino acids long. Germline assignment: CDR1 PRHDT and CDR2 FYEKMQ (reference sequence). V lost 5 bases and J 5 bases, leaving 12 bases between the germline ends. The CDR3 is CASSLSLVTEAFF. As DNA, the CDR3 is TGTGCCAGCAGCCTCTCCCTAGTGACTGAAGCTTTCTTT.

The gene calls are TRBV5-1 and TRBJ2-3, with D possibly matching TRBD2 (5 bases). CDR3 length: 13 residues. V was shortened by 9 bases and J by 3 bases, with 14 bases between the two germline ends. Germline lookup yields CDR1 SGHRS and CDR2 YFSETQ. The CDR3 nucleotides are TGCGCCACCTCACTAGGCCGGACAGATACGCAGTATTTT. Protein: CATSLGRTDTQYF.

This clone came up a few times. This chain uses TRBV4-1 with TRBJ2-1; no reliable D call. CDR1 and CDR2 from the germline V gene are MGHRA and YSYEKL. The CDR3 covers 18 residues. Trimming shortened V by 0 bases and J by 4 bases, and 19 bases separated the two germline ends. Here the CDR3 reads CASSQDYPPVEIYNEQFF. The CDR3 coding sequence is TGCGCCAGCAGCCAAGACTACCCTCCCGTCGAGATTTACAATGAGCAGTTCTTC.

In its sample, this clone was seen a few times. The V call is TRBV29-1, the J call TRBJ1-2, with D perhaps matching TRBD1 (6 bases). V lost 3 bases to trimming and J lost 4 bases, with 18 bases between them. From germline, CDR1 is SQVTM and CDR2 ANQGSEA. The length of the CDR3 is 15 residues. CDR3 region: CSVEDSGAGPYGYTF. CDR3 in DNA: TGCAGCGTTGAGGACAGTGGTGCGGGTCCCTATGGCTACACCTTC.

The DNA for the CDR3 is TGTGCCAGCAGTTACTGGTACTCGGGGAACACTGAAGCTTTCTTT. Translation gives CASSYWYSGNTEAFF. The chain combines TRBV6-2 or TRBV6-3 with TRBJ1-1; D not resolved. V shed 1 base and J shed 1 base, with 10 bases lying between them. This CDR3 has 15 residues. Germline CDR1 and CDR2: MNHEY and SVGEGT.

This clone was detected only a few times. The chain combines TRBV12-3 or TRBV12-4 with TRBJ1-2; D not resolved. The CDR3 extends over 12 amino acids. V was pared by 1 base and J by 8 bases, with 8 bases between. CDR3 in DNA: TGTGCCAGCAGTTTAGACCTCCGGGGCTACACCTTC. Residues: CASSLDLRGYTF.

The V and J genes are TRBV7-6 and TRBJ2-7; TRBD1 matches at 8 bases. J lost 3 bases, V lost 5 bases, and 6 bases had no gene match. Germline assignment: CDR1 SGHVS and CDR2 FNYEAQ. The CDR3 runs to 14 residues. The CDR3 region is CASSTRQGSYEQYF. The CDR3 nucleotides are TGTGCCAGCAGCACCAGACAGGGGAGCTACGAGCAGTACTTC.

This clone was detected once. The chain is built from TRBV5-4 and TRBJ2-5; maybe TRBD2 (5 bases). CDR1 is SGHNT and CDR2 is YYREEE in the germline V gene (reference sequence). With 2 bases removed from V and 5 bases from J, the gap between germline ends came to 16 bases. The CDR3 extends over 15 amino acids. The CDR3 loop reads CASSLEPTTSETQYF. Written as DNA, the CDR3 is TGTGCCAGCAGCTTAGAACCGACTACATCCGAGACCCAGTACTTC.

This chain connects TRBV11-1 to TRBJ2-7; tentative D call: TRBD1 (6 bases). Per the germline V gene, CDR1 is SGHAT and CDR2 is FQDESV (reference sequence). The CDR3 has 15 residues. V lost 0 bases to trimming and J lost 4 bases, with 13 bases between them. DNA for the CDR3: TGTGCCAGCAGCTTAGCTAGGGGGAAAGGATACGAGCAGTACTTC. It encodes CASSLARGKGYEQYF. Together with reference TRBV11-1 and TRBJ2-7, the CDR3 gives the full variable domain: EAEVAQSPRYKITEKSQAVAFWCDPISGHATLYWYRQILGQGPELLVQFQDESVVDDSQLPKDRFSAERLKGVDSTLKIQPAELGDSAMYLCASSLARGKGYEQYFGPGTRLTVT.

The V and J genes are TRBV7-6 and TRBJ2-3, with 7 bases aligning to TRBD1. Germline V gene sequence: CDR1 SGHVS, CDR2 FNYEAQ. The V and J ends lost 5 bases and 4 bases, in that order; junction bases with no gene match: 6. CDR3 size: 14 residues. This CDR3 is CASSATGAADTQYF. The CDR3, as DNA: TGTGCCAGCAGCGCTACAGGGGCTGCAGATACGCAGTATTTT.

This chain joins TRBV3-1 (or the pseudogene TRBV3-2) and TRBJ2-1; a weak D match, TRBD1 (5 bases). Germline V lookup: CDR1 LGHDT, CDR2 YNNKEL (reference sequence). CDR3 size: 15 residues. The ends were cut back, 0 bases at V and 4 bases at J, with 10 bases in the middle. The CDR3 protein is CASSQDHDRYNEQFF. The CDR3 DNA reads as TGTGCCAGCAGCCAAGATCACGACAGATACAATGAGCAGTTCTTC.

V is TRBV7-9 and J is TRBJ1-5, with D possibly TRBD1 on 5 matching bases. Trimming took 2 bases from V and 1 from J, leaving 12 bases between them. Germline V gene data show CDR1 as SEHNR and CDR2 as FQNEAQ (reference sequence). The CDR3 extends over 16 amino acids. CDR3 in amino acids: CASSLSREGSNQPQHF. The CDR3 coding sequence is TGTGCCAGCAGCTTATCCAGGGAGGGGAGCAATCAGCCCCAGCATTTT.

V is TRBV24-1 and J is TRBJ2-3; a weak D match, TRBD2 (6 bases). Germline CDR1 reads KGHDR; CDR2 reads SFDVKD. CDR3 length: 14 residues. Trimming cost V 6 bases and J 1 base, with 10 bases left between them. The CDR3: CATSRGGGTDTQYF. The CDR3 DNA reads TGTGCCACCAGTAGGGGCGGGGGCACAGATACGCAGTATTTT.

A remark on this clone: The junction and the germline gene differ at one end; a read error may be behind it. The chain recombines TRBV7-9 with TRBJ1-6; no clear D. The CDR3 extends over 16 amino acids. Germline CDR1 is SEHNR and CDR2 is FQNEAQ (reference sequence). CDR3 DNA: TGTGCCAGCAGCTGGGAGGGCTTCTCCTTTAATTCACCCCTCCACTTT. It yields the protein CASSWEGFSFNSPLHF.

V usage is TRBV24-1 and J usage is TRBJ1-5, with D hard to call. This CDR3 region has 14 residues. Germline V gives CDR1 KGHDR, CDR2 SFDVKD. The ends were cut back, 1 base at V and 0 bases at J, with 3 bases in the middle. CDR3 amino acids: CATSDFYSNQPQHF. The DNA for the CDR3 is TGTGCCACCAGTGATTTTTATAGCAATCAGCCCCAGCATTTT.

This chain connects TRBV5-1 to TRBJ2-7; D possibly corresponds to TRBD2 (5 bases). V was shortened by 4 bases and J by 0 bases, with 14 bases between the two germline ends. CDR3 length: 15 residues. CDR1 and CDR2 (germline): SGHRS, YFSETQ. In DNA form, the CDR3 reads TGCGCCAGCAGCCTACGACCCGGGATCTCCTACGAGCAGTACTTC. It codes for CASSLRPGISYEQYF.